The TCR beta chain under discussion was sequenced for a study of cytomegalovirus exposure and HLA in healthy donors. Both 60 Vbeta primers and 13 Jbeta primers went into the PCR. TCRdb's copy holds only in-frame clones and misses some; the assay was immunoSEQ multiplex PCR. The sample holds 70,000 to 85,000 clones; roughly 63% are singletons and the top ten take around 5.8%. The V gene end was trimmed by 6 bases and the J gene end by 4 bases; junction bases not matched to a gene: 10. The germline V gene has CDR1 SGHAT and CDR2 FQNNGV. The CDR3 is made up of 16 amino acids. A note on this clone: The antigen remains undetermined.

Donors counted as nominally healthy when sampled, yet unrecorded immune exposures were likely. Overall study findings and caveats: Upon later analysis, TCR association rates were observed to vary by HLA locus, being highest for DRB1 and lowest for HLA-C. What TCR beta sequences reportedly achieved was accurate prediction of HLA-A and HLA-B alleles in most subjects. The likely origin of a cluster of highly shared sequence variants was a sequencing artifact.

This TCR was recovered from a man aged 25 to 40 in good health and CMV-seropositive. Sequenced sample: PBMCs. J is TRBJ2-1 and V is TRBV11-2; 9 nucleotides line up with TRBD1. The CDR3 DNA is TGTGCCAGCAGACCCCCCGCCGGGACAGGGTACAATGAGCAGTTCTTC. Encoded protein: CASRPPAGTGYNEQFF.